Listed below are T cell receptor beta chains from one sample, sequenced in a study of Graves' ophthalmopathy and Graves' hyperthyroidism. Via MiXCR, TCRdb re-called the multiplex PCR reads, giving one row per CDR3 protein. The sample includes around 1,200,000 distinct CDR3 sequences, less than 45% of them seen just once. The sequenced sample consisted of peripheral blood or thyroid tissue (not recorded which). The receptor set was obtained from an adult man with Graves' hyperthyroidism. Both conserved end residues are part of each CDR3. Each record gives: V gene, J gene, CDR3 protein.

>TRBV20-1|TRBJ2-7
CSASRSLSSYEQYF
>TRBV7-6|TRBJ1-1
CASSLATGGAVTEAFF
>TRBV20-1|TRBJ2-7
CSATGSGKHEQYF
>TRBV12-3/TRBV12-4|TRBJ2-6
CASRIAGSGANVLTF
>TRBV25-1|TRBJ1-5
CASILGFGGNQPQHF
>TRBV15|TRBJ1-2
CATKGDGYTF
>TRBV7-2|TRBJ2-2
CASSSSGQGFGGELFF
>TRBV12-3/TRBV12-4|TRBJ2-5
CASSHHREIIQTQYF
>TRBV25-1|TRBJ2-5
CASSGRQGQESQYF
>TRBV25-1|TRBJ1-6
CASSYQSPLHF
>TRBV7-9|TRBJ2-7
CASSSPHQGEPYEQYF
>TRBV20-1|TRBJ1-1
CSADDRSNTEAFF
>TRBV2|TRBJ1-1
CASRGGGINTEAFF
>TRBV5-5|TRBJ1-2
CASNPGTGVYGYTF
>TRBV7-2|TRBJ2-5
CASSLAPGEETQYF
>TRBV5-1|TRBJ2-2
CASAEANTGELFF
>TRBV27|TRBJ1-5
CASSLYRVKGQPQHF
>TRBV20-1|TRBJ1-5
CSAGGQGHQPQHF
>TRBV14|TRBJ2-2
CASSMGRTGELFF
>TRBV5-1|TRBJ1-1
CASSGQENTEAFF
>TRBV25-1|TRBJ2-7
CASSWPGQGYEQYF
>TRBV20-1|TRBJ2-7
CSALSRTPPYEQYF
>TRBV10-3|TRBJ1-2
CAISAGLNYGYTF
>TRBV6-1|TRBJ1-1
CASSFKGQGWGTEAFF
>TRBV7-2|TRBJ2-5
CASSQDGDGETQYF
>TRBV7-9|TRBJ1-2
CASSHSTGLYGYTF
>TRBV7-2|TRBJ1-4
CASSNRKGQGASGANEKLFF
>TRBV19|TRBJ2-7
CAISEKWEAGDEQYF
>TRBV6-1|TRBJ1-1
CATGGWSTEAFF
>TRBV20-1|TRBJ2-7
CSARSQGGYEQYF
>TRBV19|TRBJ1-5
CASSPDRFQPQHF
>TRBV19|TRBJ1-5
CASSIAQGGRDQPQHF
>TRBV5-5|TRBJ1-2
CASSLGAGNYGYTF
>TRBV5-1|TRBJ1-2
CASSLPGPGGYTF
>TRBV29-1|TRBJ1-1
CSTRGQLNTEAFF
>TRBV6-6|TRBJ1-3
CASSPRGQLSGNTIYF
>TRBV6-5|TRBJ2-7
CAVGEDGLSYEQYF
>TRBV9|TRBJ1-2
CASSALRTGYGYTF
>TRBV4-1|TRBJ1-2
CASSQEEWNYGYTF
>TRBV10-3|TRBJ1-1
CASRDRVETEAFF
>TRBV7-9|TRBJ1-5
CASSRDGDQPQHF
>TRBV24-1|TRBJ2-2
CATAWGQNTGELFF
>TRBV7-8|TRBJ2-5
CASRELAGQETQYF
>TRBV15|TRBJ1-1
CATSRVRGRTEAFF
>TRBV2|TRBJ1-4
CASSVGDRETQYFGPGKDVFF
>TRBV14|TRBJ2-7
CASSQATGTLHYEQYF
>TRBV2|TRBJ1-1
CASSSGRDTEAFF
>TRBV20-1|TRBJ2-7
CSARDLGQGGYEQYF
>TRBV14|TRBJ1-6
CASSLLPSGNNSPLHF
>TRBV29-1|TRBJ2-3
CSAPEGQATSRDTQYF
>TRBV11-2|TRBJ1-1
CASSRYSGGSTEAFF